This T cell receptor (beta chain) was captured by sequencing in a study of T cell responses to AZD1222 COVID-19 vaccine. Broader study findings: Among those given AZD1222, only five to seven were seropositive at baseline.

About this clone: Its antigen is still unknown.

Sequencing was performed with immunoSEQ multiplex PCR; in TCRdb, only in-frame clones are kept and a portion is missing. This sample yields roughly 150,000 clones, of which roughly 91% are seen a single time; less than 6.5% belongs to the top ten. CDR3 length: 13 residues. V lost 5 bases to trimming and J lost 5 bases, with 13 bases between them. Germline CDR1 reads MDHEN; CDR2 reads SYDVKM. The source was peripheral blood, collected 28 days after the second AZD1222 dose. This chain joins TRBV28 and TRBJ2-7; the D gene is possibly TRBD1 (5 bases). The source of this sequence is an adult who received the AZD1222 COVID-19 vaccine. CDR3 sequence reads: CASSILQDHEQYF. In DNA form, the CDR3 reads TGTGCCAGCAGTATACTACAGGACCACGAGCAGTACTTC.